This TCR beta chain was documented in a study of blood T cell repertoires in COVID-19. The wider study: Whether acute or convalescent, the COVID-19 samples came from the United States, Italy and Spain. T cells, B-cell-depleted T cells, or PBMCs provided the cDNA or gDNA that served as material.

This CDR3 comprises 16 residues. Germline lookup yields CDR1 KGHSH and CDR2 LQKENI. Germline trimming cut 2 bases from V and 5 bases from J; bases unmatched to any gene: 9. As handled by the study authors: Scientists estimated how many nucleated cells there were by amplifying reference gene primers. Profiling relied on immunoSEQ multiplex PCR, and the TCRdb table lists in-frame clones only, not all of them. The V and J calls and clone size are taken from that table; D and trimming were inferred from the DNA. In the table there are about 42,000 clones, 88% of which are singletons. The receptor comes from a human donor in a cohort sampled during active COVID-19. The rearrangement uses TRBV18 and TRBJ2-7; 10 bases fit TRBD1. The sample taken for sequencing was peripheral blood. CDR3 nucleotides: TGTGCCAGCTCACCAAGAACCGGGACAGGGGACAACGAGCAGTACTTC. This sequence encodes CASSPRTGTGDNEQYF.